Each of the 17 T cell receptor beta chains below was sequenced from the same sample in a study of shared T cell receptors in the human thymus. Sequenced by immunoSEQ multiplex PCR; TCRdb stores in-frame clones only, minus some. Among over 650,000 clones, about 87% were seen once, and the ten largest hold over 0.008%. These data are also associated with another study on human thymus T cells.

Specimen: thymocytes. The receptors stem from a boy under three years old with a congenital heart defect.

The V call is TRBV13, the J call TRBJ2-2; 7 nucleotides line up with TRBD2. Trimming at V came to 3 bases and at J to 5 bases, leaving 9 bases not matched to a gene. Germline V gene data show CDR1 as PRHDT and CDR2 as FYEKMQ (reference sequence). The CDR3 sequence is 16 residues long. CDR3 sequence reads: CASSLRRGSSTGELFF. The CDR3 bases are TGTGCCAGCAGCTTGAGGCGCGGGAGTAGTACCGGGGAGCTGTTTTTT. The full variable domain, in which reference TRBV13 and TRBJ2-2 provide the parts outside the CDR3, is AAGVIQSPRHLIKEKRETATLKCYPIPRHDTVYWYQQGPGQDPQFLISFYEKMQSDKGSIPDRFSAQQFSDYHSELNMSSLELGDSALYFCASSLRRGSSTGELFFGEGSRLTVL.

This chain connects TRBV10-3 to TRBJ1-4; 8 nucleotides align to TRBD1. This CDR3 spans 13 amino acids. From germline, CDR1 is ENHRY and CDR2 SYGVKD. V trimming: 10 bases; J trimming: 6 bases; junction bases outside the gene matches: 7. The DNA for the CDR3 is TGTGCCACCGGACAGGGATCGGATGAAAAACTGTTTTTT. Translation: CATGQGSDEKLFF.

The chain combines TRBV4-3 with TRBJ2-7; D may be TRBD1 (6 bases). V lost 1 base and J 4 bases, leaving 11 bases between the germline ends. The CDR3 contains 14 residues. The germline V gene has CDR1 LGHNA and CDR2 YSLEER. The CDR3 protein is CASSQGTAAYEQYF. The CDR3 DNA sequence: TGCGCCAGCAGCCAAGGGACAGCGGCATACGAGCAGTACTTC.

The CDR3 DNA reads TGTGCCAGCAGCGCGGTCGGCTTCTATAATTCACCCCTCCACTTT. Encoded protein: CASSAVGFYNSPLHF. V and J are TRBV5-6 and TRBJ1-6; D gene uncertain. The V and J ends lost 4 bases and 3 bases respectively, with 11 bases between them. CDR3 size: 15 residues. Germline lookup yields CDR1 SGHDT and CDR2 YYEEEE.

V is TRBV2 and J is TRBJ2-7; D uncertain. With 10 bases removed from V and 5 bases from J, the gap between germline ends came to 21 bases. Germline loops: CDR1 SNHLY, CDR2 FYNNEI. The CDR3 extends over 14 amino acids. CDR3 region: CATGAAAWLDEQYF. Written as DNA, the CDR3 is TGTGCCACCGGAGCTGCAGCTTGGTTGGACGAGCAGTACTTC.

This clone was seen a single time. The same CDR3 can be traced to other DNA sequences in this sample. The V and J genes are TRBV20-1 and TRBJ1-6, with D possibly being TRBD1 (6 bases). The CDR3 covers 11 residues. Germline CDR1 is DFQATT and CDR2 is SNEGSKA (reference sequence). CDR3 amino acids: CTPDRTSPLHF. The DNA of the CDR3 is TGCACTCCCGACAGGACCTCACCCCTCCACTTT.

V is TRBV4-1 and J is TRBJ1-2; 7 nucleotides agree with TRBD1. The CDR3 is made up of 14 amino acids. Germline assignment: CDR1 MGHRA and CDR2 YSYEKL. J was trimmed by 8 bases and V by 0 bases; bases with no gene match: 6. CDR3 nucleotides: TGCGCCAGCAGCCAAGAGTCCGACAGGGTCGGCTACACCTTC. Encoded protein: CASSQESDRVGYTF.

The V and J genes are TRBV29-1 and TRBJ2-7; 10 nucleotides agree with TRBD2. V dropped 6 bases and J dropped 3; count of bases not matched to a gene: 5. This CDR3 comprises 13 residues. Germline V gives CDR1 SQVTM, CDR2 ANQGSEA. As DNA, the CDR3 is TGCAGCGTGAGGACTAGCGGAGACTACGAGCAGTACTTC. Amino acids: CSVRTSGDYEQYF.

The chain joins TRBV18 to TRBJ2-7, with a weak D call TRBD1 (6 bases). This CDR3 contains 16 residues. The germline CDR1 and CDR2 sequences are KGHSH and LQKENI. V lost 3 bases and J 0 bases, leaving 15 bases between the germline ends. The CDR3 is CASSPRTEILSYEQYF. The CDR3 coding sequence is TGTGCCAGCTCACCGAGGACAGAAATCCTCTCCTACGAGCAGTACTTC.

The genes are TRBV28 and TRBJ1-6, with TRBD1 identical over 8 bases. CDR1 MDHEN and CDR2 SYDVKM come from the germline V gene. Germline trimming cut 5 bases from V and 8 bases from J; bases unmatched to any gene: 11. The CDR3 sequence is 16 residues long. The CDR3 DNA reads TGTGCCAGCAGTCCTCCTCGGACAGGGCGTGATTCACCCCTCCACTTT. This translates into CASSPPRTGRDSPLHF. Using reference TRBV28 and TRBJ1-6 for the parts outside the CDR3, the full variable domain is DVKVTQSSRYLVKRTGEKVFLECVQDMDHENMFWYRQDPGLGLRLIYFSYDVKMKEKGDIPEGYSVSREKKERFSLILESASTNQTSMYLCASSPPRTGRDSPLHFGNGTRLTVT.

DNA of the CDR3: TGCGCCAGCAGCCAAGAGGGGACTAGCGGGAGAGAAAACACCGGGGAGCTGTTTTTT. This codes for CASSQEGTSGRENTGELFF. The rearrangement joins TRBV4-3 to TRBJ2-2, with TRBD2 matching over 14 bases. The length of the CDR3 is 19 residues. V was clipped by 0 bases and J by 2 bases; unmatched bases: 5. Germline CDR1 reads LGHNA; CDR2 reads YSLEER.

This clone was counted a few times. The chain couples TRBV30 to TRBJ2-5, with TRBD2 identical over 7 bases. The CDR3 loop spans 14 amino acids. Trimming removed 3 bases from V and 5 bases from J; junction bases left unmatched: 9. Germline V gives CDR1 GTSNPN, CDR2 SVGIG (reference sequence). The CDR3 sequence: CAWSGTTLWETQYF. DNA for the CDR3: TGTGCCTGGAGCGGGACTACCTTGTGGGAGACCCAGTACTTC.

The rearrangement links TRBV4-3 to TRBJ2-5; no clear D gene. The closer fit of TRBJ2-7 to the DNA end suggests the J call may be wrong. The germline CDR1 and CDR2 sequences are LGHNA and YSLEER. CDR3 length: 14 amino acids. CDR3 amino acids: CASSQDEEVYEQYF. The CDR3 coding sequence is TGCGCCAGCAGCCAAGATGAAGAGGTCTACGAGCAGTACTTC.

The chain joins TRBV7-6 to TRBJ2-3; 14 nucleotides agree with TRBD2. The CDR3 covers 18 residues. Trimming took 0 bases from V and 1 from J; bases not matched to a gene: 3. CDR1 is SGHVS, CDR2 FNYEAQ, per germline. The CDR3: CASSLALGLAGGTDTQYF. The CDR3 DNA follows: TGTGCCAGCAGCTTAGCGCTGGGACTAGCGGGAGGCACAGATACGCAGTATTTT.

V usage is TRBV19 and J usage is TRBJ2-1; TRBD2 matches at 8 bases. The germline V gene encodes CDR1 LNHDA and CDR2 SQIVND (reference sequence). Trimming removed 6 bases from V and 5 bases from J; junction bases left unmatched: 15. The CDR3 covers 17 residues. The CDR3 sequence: CASSQSVAGTSNNEQFF. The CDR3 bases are TGTGCCAGTAGCCAATCCGTAGCGGGGACATCGAACAATGAGCAGTTCTTC.

The CDR3 DNA reads TGTGCCAGCAGCTTGGCTCCTCATTACGAGCAGTACTTC. Translated, it gives CASSLAPHYEQYF. The chain couples TRBV5-6 to TRBJ2-5; no definite D call. Gene TRBJ2-7 matches the end of the DNA better, so the J call may be wrong. This CDR3 is built from 13 residues. Germline CDR1 is SGHDT and CDR2 is YYEEEE.

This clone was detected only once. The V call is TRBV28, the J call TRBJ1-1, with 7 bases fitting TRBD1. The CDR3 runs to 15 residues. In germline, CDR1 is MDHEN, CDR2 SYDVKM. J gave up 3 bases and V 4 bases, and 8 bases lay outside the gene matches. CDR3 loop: CASSYLQGTDTEAFF. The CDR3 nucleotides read TGTGCCAGCAGTTACCTACAGGGGACGGACACTGAAGCTTTCTTT.